These T cell receptor beta chains were read from a single sample in a study of T cell changes during pregnancy in multiple sclerosis. This table comes from immunoSEQ multiplex PCR, and its TCRdb copy is limited to in-frame clones, with some not included. The sample records about 67,000 clones, about 89% being singletons. This sample comprised peripheral blood, obtained in the first trimester of pregnancy. These receptors came from a female donor with multiple sclerosis, enrolled in a pregnancy study. Each CDR3 is given with its conserved first and last residue. The order of the fields is D gene, V gene, clone size, J gene, CDR3 protein, CDR3 DNA. D genes are given only for firm matches. Clone size is given for some rows only: seen once, a few or many times, or a class if the clone is expanded.

>TRBD1|TRBV27|-|TRBJ1-1
CASSTGTGPEAFF
TGTGCCAGCAGTACCGGGACAGGTCCTGAAGCTTTCTTT
>TRBD1|TRBV2|-|TRBJ2-5
CASSTGASETQYF
TGTGCCTCTTCAACAGGGGCCAGTGAGACCCAGTACTTC
>-|TRBV18|-|TRBJ2-2
CASSPWFVWRIPNTGELFF
TGTGCCAGCTCACCATGGTTTGTTTGGAGGATACCGAACACCGGGGAGCTGTTTTTT
>-|TRBV19|-|TRBJ1-1
CASSILRGRDSVRNTEAFF
TGTGCCAGTAGTATCCTTCGTGGTAGGGACTCCGTTCGGAACACTGAAGCTTTCTTT
>-|TRBV29-1|-|TRBJ1-1
CSVAPRREGNTEAFF
TGCAGCGTTGCTCCAAGACGGGAAGGGAACACTGAAGCTTTCTTT
>TRBD2|TRBV27|-|TRBJ2-5
CASRPRTSGRGETQYF
TGTGCCAGCAGACCCCGGACTAGCGGGAGGGGCGAGACCCAGTACTTC
>TRBD1|TRBV5-1|-|TRBJ2-2
CASSLKDRGSVKAGELFF
TGCGCCAGCAGCTTGAAGGACAGGGGATCAGTTAAGGCCGGGGAGCTGTTTTTT
>TRBD2|TRBV10-1|once|TRBJ2-3
CASSSTSGVRDTQYF
TGCGCCAGCAGTTCTACTAGCGGGGTTCGGGATACGCAGTATTTT
>-|TRBV6-5|-|TRBJ1-3
CASSYSMPQTGNTIYF
TGTGCCAGCAGTTACTCGATGCCCCAGACTGGAAACACCATATATTTT
>-|TRBV4-1|-|TRBJ2-7
CASSQDSGRGTPYEQYF
TGCGCCAGCAGCCAAGACTCCGGCAGGGGGACTCCCTACGAGCAGTACTTC
>-|TRBV5-6|once|TRBJ1-1
CASSLRGNTEAFF
TGTGCCAGCAGCTTACGGGGAAACACTGAAGCTTTCTTT
>-|TRBV2|-|TRBJ1-5
CASTGLPGPQHF
TGTGCCAGCACAGGGTTACCAGGGCCCCAGCATTTT
>-|TRBV25-1|-|TRBJ2-5
CASSESTYRQETQYF
TGTGCCAGCAGTGAAAGCACTTATCGACAAGAGACCCAGTACTTC
>-|TRBV6-6|-|TRBJ2-3
CASSYGGAGGDTQYF
TGTGCCAGCAGTTACGGGGGAGCCGGGGGAGATACGCAGTATTTT
>-|TRBV7-2|-|TRBJ1-3
CASSLVLQAGNTIYF
TGTGCCAGCAGCTTAGTTCTACAGGCTGGAAACACCATATATTTT
>-|TRBV5-1|-|TRBJ2-5
CASSSLWQVEETQYF
TGCGCCAGCAGCTCCCTATGGCAGGTCGAAGAGACCCAGTACTTC
>TRBD1|TRBV28|-|TRBJ1-1
CASILRQGVPAFF
TGTGCCTCGATACTCCGACAGGGGGTTCCAGCTTTCTTT
>TRBD1|TRBV5-1|-|TRBJ1-3
CASSWGTAGNTIYF
TGCGCCAGCAGCTGGGGGACAGCCGGAAACACCATATATTTT
>TRBD1|TRBV7-2|-|TRBJ1-2
CASSLVLQGGYGYTF
TGTGCCAGCAGCTTAGTTTTACAGGGGGGCTATGGCTACACCTTC
>TRBD2|TRBV6-4|-|TRBJ2-1
CASSDWTSGEVYEQFF
TGTGCCAGCAGTGACTGGACTAGCGGGGAGGTCTATGAGCAGTTCTTC
>-|TRBV19|-|TRBJ1-5
CASTPLSNQPQHF
TGTGCCAGTACACCCCTAAGCAATCAGCCCCAGCATTTT
>-|TRBV7-9|-|TRBJ2-7
CASSSTESGTYEQYF
TGTGCCAGCAGCTCGACCGAATCCGGGACCTACGAGCAGTACTTC
>TRBD1|TRBV10-2|-|TRBJ1-4
CASTSTGGNKKLFF
TGCGCCAGCACCTCGACAGGGGGCAACAAAAAACTGTTTTTT
>TRBD1|TRBV19|-|TRBJ1-1
CASSDRDRGVEAFF
TGTGCCAGTAGTGACCGGGACAGGGGTGTTGAAGCTTTCTTT
>-|TRBV10-1|once|TRBJ1-2
CASSYIQGLRNYGYTF
TGCGCCAGCAGTTACATACAGGGTTTAAGGAACTATGGCTACACCTTC
>TRBD2|TRBV11-2|-|TRBJ2-7
CASSFPTSGRGTYEQYF
TGTGCCAGCAGCTTCCCAACTAGCGGGAGGGGGACCTACGAGCAGTACTTC
>TRBD2|TRBV5-1|-|TRBJ2-5
CASGAGLAEETQYF
TGCGCCAGCGGCGCGGGACTAGCGGAAGAGACCCAGTACTTC
>-|TRBV18|-|TRBJ2-5
CASSPSGLGTQYF
TGTGCCAGCTCACCTTCAGGATTAGGGACCCAGTACTTC
>-|TRBV7-3|-|TRBJ2-2
CASSGSRGGTGELFF
TGTGCCAGCAGCGGATCGCGGGGCGGCACCGGGGAGCTGTTTTTT
>-|TRBV7-2|-|TRBJ2-5
CASSFSGDGVGKEAQYF
TGTGCCAGCAGCTTTTCGGGGGATGGGGTAGGGAAAGAGGCCCAGTACTTC
>TRBD1|TRBV5-1|once|TRBJ2-7
CASSSTGTDVYEQYF
TGCGCCAGCAGCTCCACCGGGACAGACGTGTACGAGCAGTACTTC